This T cell receptor (beta chain) is drawn from a study of shared clonotypes between healthy human individuals. This CDR3 spans 17 amino acids. CDR1 is MDHEN, CDR2 SYDVKM, per germline. V lost 6 bases, J lost 6 bases, and 24 bases lay in between. Study-level findings and limits: Against clonotypes common to all four donors, non-shared ones had lower generation probabilities. Shared clonotypes: about 4.6% naive CD4, roughly 3.8% naive CD8, about 2.5% memory CD4, around 0.4% memory CD8.

Authors' analysis steps: Filtering of immunoSEQ junctional sequences could not match full-length read filtering. Assay: immunoSEQ multiplex PCR; the TCRdb copy retains only in-frame clones and omits some. Clone size and V and J calls were adopted from that table, with D and trimming inferred from the DNA. This table has over 1.4 million clones, approximately 96% appearing once. As concerns this clone: Its antigen remains unidentified.

The donor cohort consisted entirely of Caucasian adults residing in Nashville, Tennessee. Sequencing was performed on naive CD4+ T cells sorted from blood. Subset given: CD45RA+ positively selected. This receptor was obtained from a man aged 25 to 40 in good health. The chain uses TRBV28 and TRBJ2-1; possible D gene TRBD1, 6 bases. CDR3 DNA: TGTGCCAGCAGGGCAAAAAGGGGGTTGGTCTTAGCCAATGAGCAGTTCTTC. Translation: CASRAKRGLVLANEQFF.